This is a list of T cell receptor beta chains from one sample in a study of identical twins. A single record per CDR3 protein comes from TCRdb applying MiXCR to the 5' RACE reads. The sample includes about 720,000 distinct CDR3 sequences, under 9% of them seen just once. These data were also reused for a study on yellow fever vaccine responses in identical twins.

The specimen was PBMCs. Receptors originate from a woman under 30 in good health. The CDR3 runs from the conserved cysteine through the conserved F or W. A D gene is named only where the DNA matches it firmly. For some rows the clone size is stated as once, few or many, or as a class when expanded; others skip it.

TRBV10-3,TRBJ2-3,-,few,CAISESGQGIDTQYF,TGTGCCATCAGTGAGTCAGGGCAAGGGATAGATACGCAGTATTTT
TRBV29-1,TRBJ1-2,-,-,CSVPSGAAGGYGYTF,TGCAGCGTTCCCTCTGGGGCGGCCGGGGGGTATGGCTACACCTTC
TRBV3-1,TRBJ2-1,TRBD2,few,CASSSRGLARTNEQFF,TGTGCCAGCAGCTCACGAGGACTAGCGAGAACCAATGAGCAGTTCTTC
TRBV27,TRBJ2-1,-,many,CASRESGPYNEQFF,TGTGCCAGCAGAGAGAGCGGACCCTACAATGAGCAGTTCTTC
TRBV5-5,TRBJ2-2,-,-,CASFEPGHLTGELFF,TGTGCCAGCTTCGAACCGGGACATTTAACCGGGGAGCTGTTTTTT
TRBV11-2,TRBJ2-5,TRBD2,-,CASSAWTSQETQYF,TGTGCCAGCAGCGCCTGGACTAGCCAAGAGACCCAGTACTTC
TRBV10-1,TRBJ2-7,-,many,CASSDTYEQYF,TGCGCCAGCAGTGATACCTACGAGCAGTACTTC
TRBV29-1,TRBJ2-2,-,many,CSHPGPANTGELFF,TGCAGCCATCCGGGCCCAGCGAACACCGGGGAGCTGTTTTTT
TRBV28,TRBJ2-5,TRBD1,few,CASSLRQGAAPGYSFGTQYF,TGTGCCAGCAGTTTACGGCAGGGGGCGGCTCCCGGGTATTCATTTGGGACCCAGTACTTC
TRBV7-9,TRBJ1-5,-,few,CASSLDGTSGNQPQHF,TGTGCCAGCAGCTTAGACGGGACGTCGGGCAATCAGCCCCAGCATTTT
TRBV5-1,TRBJ1-2,TRBD1,few,CASSLRQGVDGYTF,TGCGCCAGCAGTCTAAGACAGGGGGTTGATGGCTACACCTTC
TRBV12-3/TRBV12-4,TRBJ2-3,-,-,CASSFNPRDTQYF,TGTGCCAGCAGTTTCAATCCCCGAGATACGCAGTATTTT
TRBV2,TRBJ1-5,-,-,CASSGQHNQPQHF,TGTGCCAGCAGTGGACAGCACAATCAGCCCCAGCATTTT
TRBV20-1,TRBJ2-7,-,-,CSARDIVAYEQYF,TGCAGTGCTAGAGATATCGTAGCCTACGAGCAGTACTTC
TRBV20-1,TRBJ2-7,-,many,CSASYDYEQYF,TGCAGTGCTAGCTACGACTACGAGCAGTACTTC
TRBV6-2/TRBV6-3,TRBJ2-2,-,many,CASSYWIGELFF,TGTGCCAGCAGTTACTGGATCGGGGAGCTGTTTTTT
TRBV4-2,TRBJ2-3,TRBD2,-,CAISPGGSGRPLSTDTQYF,TGTGCCATCAGCCCGGGGGGTAGCGGGAGGCCCCTTAGCACAGATACGCAGTATTTT
TRBV12-3/TRBV12-4,TRBJ2-3,TRBD2,-,CASSSGRVPDTQYF,TGTGCCAGCAGTTCGGGGAGGGTCCCAGATACGCAGTATTTT
TRBV3-1,TRBJ2-7,-,many,CASSLLPDGEQYF,TGTGCCAGCAGCCTCCTGCCCGACGGAGAGCAGTACTTC
TRBV28,TRBJ2-7,-,few,CASSLTGGPVYEQYF,TGTGCCAGCAGTCTAACTGGGGGCCCCGTCTACGAGCAGTACTTC
TRBV7-2,TRBJ2-3,TRBD1,-,CASSYGTGRGTDTQYF,TGTGCCAGCAGCTACGGGACAGGGAGAGGCACAGATACGCAGTATTTT
TRBV7-2,TRBJ2-2,-,-,CASSFLVFNTGELFF,TGTGCCAGCAGCTTCCTTGTCTTCAACACCGGGGAGCTGTTTTTT
TRBV6-5,TRBJ2-2,-,-,CASSYLQYGRAYGELFF,TGTGCCAGCAGTTACCTCCAGTACGGCAGGGCCTACGGGGAGCTGTTTTTT
TRBV6-1,TRBJ1-3,-,-,CASSRQQGGNTIYF,TGTGCCAGCAGCAGGCAACAGGGTGGAAACACCATATATTTT
TRBV30,TRBJ2-2,-,few,CAWSVLGYPGELFF,TGTGCCTGGAGTGTATTAGGGTACCCCGGGGAGCTGTTTTTT
TRBV28,TRBJ2-7,-,few,CASSSGPRVQYF,TGTGCCAGCAGTTCCGGACCGAGAGTGCAGTACTTC
TRBV14,TRBJ2-1,TRBD1,-,CASRRSGTGGNNEQFF,TGTGCCAGCAGACGTTCCGGGACAGGGGGCAACAATGAGCAGTTCTTC
TRBV18,TRBJ2-3,TRBD2,-,CASSPQPAGADTQYF,TGTGCCAGCTCACCACAGCCAGCGGGAGCAGATACGCAGTATTTT
TRBV11-2,TRBJ1-6,TRBD1,-,CASSGRQGSYNSPLHF,TGTGCCAGCAGCGGAAGACAGGGCTCCTATAATTCACCCCTCCACTTT
TRBV10-2,TRBJ2-7,-,-,CASRPGLINYEQYF,TGCGCCAGCAGGCCCGGACTTATCAATTACGAGCAGTACTTC
TRBV5-1,TRBJ2-5,-,many,CASSLTEETQYF,TGTGCCAGCAGCCTCACGGAAGAGACCCAGTACTTC
TRBV12-3/TRBV12-4,TRBJ2-3,TRBD2,many,CASSLLAGGQADTQYF,TGTGCCAGCAGTTTATTAGCGGGAGGTCAGGCAGATACGCAGTATTTT
TRBV7-9,TRBJ2-7,TRBD2,few,CASTPVALAGHEQYF,TGTGCCAGCACCCCAGTCGCCCTAGCGGGCCACGAGCAGTACTTC
TRBV7-9,TRBJ2-5,-,-,CASSQSGAQETQYF,TGTGCCAGCAGCCAATCCGGGGCTCAAGAGACCCAGTACTTC
TRBV24-1,TRBJ2-1,-,many,CATSDLSWPNNEQFF,TGTGCCACCAGTGATTTGAGCTGGCCCAACAATGAGCAGTTCTTC
TRBV27,TRBJ2-7,-,-,CASSLSAPYEQYF,TGTGCCAGCAGTTTATCGGCCCCTTACGAGCAGTACTTC
TRBV10-3,TRBJ2-5,-,-,CAISPRGETQYF,TGTGCCATCAGTCCGAGGGGAGAGACCCAGTACTTC
TRBV12-3/TRBV12-4,TRBJ2-4,-,-,CASSFGLSELAKNIQYF,TGTGCCAGCAGTTTCGGCTTGTCAGAGTTAGCCAAAAACATTCAGTACTTC
TRBV29-1,TRBJ2-7,-,many,CSVEEGEPYEQYF,TGCAGCGTTGAGGAGGGGGAGCCCTACGAGCAGTACTTC
TRBV3-1,TRBJ2-7,-,-,CASSQSPDTSYEQYF,TGTGCCAGCAGCCAAAGTCCGGACACCTCCTACGAGCAGTACTTC
TRBV19,TRBJ2-1,-,few,CASSKDVSYNEQFF,TGTGCCAGTAGCAAAGACGTTTCCTACAATGAGCAGTTCTTC
TRBV4-3,TRBJ2-2,-,few,CASSQEGSRNTGELFF,TGCGCCAGCAGCCAAGAAGGGAGCAGGAACACCGGGGAGCTGTTTTTT